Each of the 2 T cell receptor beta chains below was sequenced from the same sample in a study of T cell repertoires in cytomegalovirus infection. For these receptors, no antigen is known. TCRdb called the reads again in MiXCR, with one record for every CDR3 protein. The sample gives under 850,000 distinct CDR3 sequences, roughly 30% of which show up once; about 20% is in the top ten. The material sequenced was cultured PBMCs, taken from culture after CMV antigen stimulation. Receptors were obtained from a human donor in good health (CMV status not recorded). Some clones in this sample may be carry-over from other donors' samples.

DNA for the CDR3: TGTGCCAGCAAGAAATCTTCCGTGGGGCAGTACTTC. As protein: CASKKSSVGQYF. The chain has TRBV12-3 or TRBV12-4 and TRBJ2-7; D ambiguous. The length of the CDR3 is 12 residues. Trimming took off 7 bases at V and 9 bases at J, with 16 bases between the two ends.

The CDR3 DNA reads as TGCGCCAGCAGCTTGGAGGGGCTAAGGGGCTCACCCCTCCACTTT. It encodes CASSLEGLRGSPLHF. This rearrangement joins TRBV5-1 to TRBJ1-6, with D possibly being TRBD1 (5 bases). Trimming removed 0 bases from V and 10 bases from J, with 14 bases in between. The length of the CDR3 is 15 residues. Germline V CDR1 and CDR2: SGHRS, YFSETQ. Supplemented by reference TRBV5-1 and TRBJ1-6, the full variable domain reads KAGVTQTPRYLIKTRGQQVTLSCSPISGHRSVSWYQQTPGQGLQFLFEYFSETQRNKGNFPGRFSGRQFSNSRSEMNVSTLELGDSALYLCASSLEGLRGSPLHFGNGTRLTVT.